This TCR beta chain was recorded in a study of breast tumors, draining lymph nodes, adjacent tissues. Trimming cost V 1 base and J 4 bases, with 8 bases left between them. CDR1 is LNHDA and CDR2 is SQIVND in the germline V gene (reference sequence). This CDR3 spans 14 amino acids. This clonotype has a count of ten or more. Its antigen is currently unknown. Axillary draining lymph nodes of breast cancer patients supplied the node samples. TCRdb reanalysed the multiplex PCR reads using MiXCR and keeps one entry per CDR3 protein. Of over 100,000 distinct CDR3 sequences listed, 20% to 25% were seen once; the top ten hold roughly 2.7%. Study results and caveats: Compared with basal-like, luminal-like tumors shared significantly more repertoire with nontumor tissue. Tumors had less TCR diversity than lymph nodes, more than nontumor tissue. Findings are consistent with lymph node origin and intratumoral expansion of most tumor T cells. Tumor T cell lymph node origin was a supported hypothesis, not proven.

This receptor was taken from a female donor with breast cancer. Some clones in this sample may be carry-over from other donors' samples. The V call is TRBV19, the J call TRBJ2-1, with D perhaps matching TRBD2 (5 bases). Material for sequencing was axillary lymph node tissue. As DNA, the CDR3 is TGTGCCAGTAGTATAGCGAGGGAATACAATGAGCAGTTCTTC. Residues: CASSIAREYNEQFF.